This paragraph covers one T cell receptor (beta chain) sequence. This entry is derived from a study of blood T cell repertoires in COVID-19. Study information: T cells, B-cell-depleted T cells, or PBMCs provided the cDNA or gDNA that served as material.

V lost 0 bases, J lost 7 bases, and 1 base stayed unmatched. From germline, CDR1 is ENHRY and CDR2 SYGVKD. This CDR3 spans 14 amino acids. Authors' methods: Using reference gene primer amplification, nucleated cell counts were estimated. The protocol was immunoSEQ multiplex PCR, while the TCRdb copy is restricted to in-frame clones and leaves out a portion. The V and J calls and the clone size are those of that table, but D and trimming were determined from the DNA. The profile shows some 240,000 clones, over 70% of them singletons. V and J are TRBV10-3 and TRBJ2-5, with 11 bases fitting TRBD2. The receptor was derived from a woman aged 70-85 years with COVID-19, enrolled during active disease. The source material was peripheral blood. The CDR3 DNA reads TGTGCCATCAGTGAGTCGGGACTAGCGGCGACCCAGTACTTC. Translating it yields CAISESGLAATQYF.